These 3 T cell receptor beta chains were all obtained from the same sample, sequenced in a study of cytomegalovirus exposure and HLA in healthy donors. In the PCR, 60 Vbeta and 13 Jbeta primers were used. The repertoire was sequenced with immunoSEQ multiplex PCR; TCRdb's copy has only in-frame clones and lacks some. Among about 190,000 clones listed, 79% were seen once. The sample taken for sequencing was PBMCs. The receptors come from a woman between 18 and 29 years old in good health and CMV-seronegative.

V usage is TRBV27 and J usage is TRBJ1-6, with D possibly being TRBD1 (6 bases). The germline V gene encodes CDR1 MNHEY and CDR2 SMNVEV (reference sequence). V gave up 4 bases and J gave up 7 bases, with 14 bases separating them. This CDR3 has 15 amino acids. In nucleotides, the CDR3 is TGTGCCAGCAGTTCCAATGGGGGCATGAATTCACCCCTCCACTTT. This translates into CASSSNGGMNSPLHF.

This clone was observed a few times. The chain couples TRBV11-2 to TRBJ1-2; 9 bases are a match to TRBD1. Losses at the gene ends were 5 bases for V and 1 base for J; bases not matched to a gene: 11. The CDR3 totals 17 residues. Germline V CDR1 and CDR2: SGHAT, FQNNGV. CDR3 sequence: CASSTLPGQGINYGYTF. In nucleotides, the CDR3 is TGTGCCAGCAGCACCTTACCGGGACAGGGCATTAACTATGGCTACACCTTC.

The chain has TRBV9 and TRBJ2-5, with 7 bases fitting TRBD1. The CDR3 loop spans 14 amino acids. Per the germline V gene, CDR1 is SGDLS and CDR2 is YYNGEE. With V trimmed by 6 bases and J by 4 bases, 9 bases remained unmatched. CDR3 loop: CASTRQGVGETQYF. DNA for the CDR3: TGTGCCAGCACCCGACAGGGAGTAGGAGAGACCCAGTACTTC.